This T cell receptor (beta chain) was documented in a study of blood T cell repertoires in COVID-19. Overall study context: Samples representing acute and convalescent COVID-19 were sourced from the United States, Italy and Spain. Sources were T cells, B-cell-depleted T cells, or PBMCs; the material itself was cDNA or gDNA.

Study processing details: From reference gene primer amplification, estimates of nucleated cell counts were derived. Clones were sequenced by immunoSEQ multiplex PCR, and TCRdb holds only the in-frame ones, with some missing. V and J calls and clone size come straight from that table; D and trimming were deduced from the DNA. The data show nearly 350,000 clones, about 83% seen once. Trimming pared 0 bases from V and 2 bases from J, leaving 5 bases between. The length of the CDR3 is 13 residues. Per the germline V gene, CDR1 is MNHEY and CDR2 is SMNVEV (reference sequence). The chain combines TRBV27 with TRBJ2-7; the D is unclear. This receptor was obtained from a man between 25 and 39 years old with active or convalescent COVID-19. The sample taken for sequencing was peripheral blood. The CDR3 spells CASSLSRTYEQYF. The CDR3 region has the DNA TGTGCCAGCAGTTTATCCAGAACCTACGAGCAGTACTTC.